This TCR beta chain was recorded in a study of CD8 T cells in ankylosing spondylitis. Study-level points and caveats: The authors reported significant enrichment of disease-linked clones in matched ankylosing spondylitis synovial fluid. Disease-linked clones were CD8+ and relatively rare in peripheral blood. About 8 highly homologous variants made up a TCR beta motif, and this motif appeared characteristic of ankylosing spondylitis blood.

TCRdb recomputed calls from the 5' RACE reads with MiXCR, one row per CDR3 protein. The sample shows fewer than 550,000 distinct CDR3 sequences, about 5.7% of them seen only once. Germline CDR1 DFQATT, CDR2 SNEGSKA (reference sequence). Trimming at V came to 0 bases and at J to 2 bases, leaving 8 bases not matched to a gene. The CDR3 contains 16 residues. This clonotype was observed many times. Its specificity is unknown. The specimen was blood, either unsorted or a sorted T cell fraction (not recorded which). The source is a male donor with ankylosing spondylitis. The rearrangement uses TRBV20-1 and TRBJ2-3, with 7 nucleotides matching TRBD2. CDR3 sequence (DNA): TGCAGTGCTAGAGATCTGCGGGAGCCTTACACAGATACGCAGTATTTT. Residues: CSARDLREPYTDTQYF.